The 24 T cell receptor beta chains below all came from one sample that was sequenced in a study of T-cell memory formation after mild COVID-19. TCRdb fed the 5' RACE reads into MiXCR, producing one record per CDR3 protein. The sample has 350,000 to 450,000 distinct CDR3 sequences, 25% to 30% seen once. What was sequenced was PBMCs or a T cell subset sorted from them (not recorded which). These receptors were obtained from an adult woman who had mild COVID-19 (a few samples of this study predate the infection). Cell type and time point are not known.

The chain couples TRBV12-3 or TRBV12-4 to TRBJ1-1; D is unclear. CDR3 size: 14 residues. V was trimmed by 5 bases and J by 1 base, leaving 11 bases between them. Written as DNA, the CDR3 is TGTGCCAGCAGTCCCCAGCCGACGAACACTGAAGCTTTCTTT. Translating it yields CASSPQPTNTEAFF.

The sample holds a few counts of this clonotype. The chain uses TRBV6-1 and TRBJ1-2; TRBD1 agrees at 7 bases. The CDR3 loop spans 16 amino acids. Germline V gene data show CDR1 as MNHNS and CDR2 as SASEGT. V lost 5 bases and J lost 12; bases outside the gene matches: 21. The CDR3 spells CASSPGSQTGDVRDTF. The CDR3 DNA reads as TGTGCCAGCAGTCCCGGGAGCCAAACAGGGGACGTTCGGGACACCTTC.

In nucleotides, the CDR3 is TGTGCCACCAGTGATTTCCCCGGGGGCTCTTTCTATGGCTACACCTTC. It encodes CATSDFPGGSFYGYTF. The J gene is TRBJ1-2, the V gene TRBV24-1, with D maybe TRBD1 (6 bases). Germline assignment: CDR1 KGHDR and CDR2 SFDVKD. The CDR3 is 16 amino acids. V was pared by 1 base and J by 4 bases, with 15 bases between.

The chain is built from TRBV7-8 and TRBJ2-5; maybe TRBD2 (5 bases). V gave up 5 bases and J gave up 0 bases, with 7 bases separating them. Germline V CDR1 and CDR2: SGHVS, FQNEAQ. The CDR3 runs 13 residues. CDR3 sequence (DNA): TGTGCCAGCAGCCTTAGCGACCAAGAGACCCAGTACTTC. Translated, it gives CASSLSDQETQYF.

V gene TRBV4-2 combines with J gene TRBJ2-5; D is possibly TRBD2 (5 bases). The germline V gene encodes CDR1 LGHNA and CDR2 YNFKEQ. Trimming removed 4 bases from V and 2 bases from J, with 14 bases in between. The CDR3 has 15 residues. The CDR3 region has the DNA TGTGCCAGCAGCCGACTGGGAGTAGAACAAGAGACCCAGTACTTC. Amino acids: CASSRLGVEQETQYF.

This sequence joins TRBV12-3 or TRBV12-4 and TRBJ2-3; 7 bases align to TRBD2. This CDR3 contains 14 residues. Unmatched junction bases numbered 5, after V lost 7 bases and J lost 1 base. The CDR3 here is CASTWGGGTDTQYF. The CDR3 DNA sequence: TGTGCCAGCACCTGGGGGGGGGGCACAGATACGCAGTATTTT.

This clonotype has just a few counts. This CDR3 is CASRGGQSYEQYF. The CDR3 DNA sequence: TGTGCCAGCAGGGGTGGACAGTCCTACGAGCAGTACTTC. The chain recombines TRBV27 with TRBJ2-7; a possible D gene is TRBD1 (6 bases). This CDR3 region has 13 residues. In germline, CDR1 is MNHEY, CDR2 SMNVEV (reference sequence). The ends were cut back, 6 bases at V and 1 base at J, with 10 bases in the middle.

The chain uses TRBV5-6 and TRBJ1-2; possibly TRBD1 for D (5 bases). The V and J ends lost 0 bases and 8 bases respectively, with 11 bases between them. In germline, CDR1 is SGHDT, CDR2 YYEEEE. This CDR3 has 13 amino acids. The CDR3 protein is CASSLGVRDGYTF. In nucleotides, the CDR3 is TGTGCCAGCAGCTTGGGAGTAAGGGACGGCTACACCTTC.

This clonotype showed up just a few times. The chain's CDR3 is CSASGETGGYSNQPQHF. The CDR3 region has the DNA TGCAGTGCTAGTGGTGAGACAGGGGGATATAGCAATCAGCCCCAGCATTTT. The V gene is TRBV20-1, the J gene TRBJ1-5; TRBD1 matches at 9 bases. The CDR3 contains 17 residues. V trimming: 3 bases; J trimming: 0 bases; junction bases outside the gene matches: 9. Germline-derived CDR1 and CDR2 are DFQATT and SNEGSKA (reference sequence).

The sample holds a few counts of this clonotype. This sequence joins TRBV7-3 and TRBJ2-1; 7 bases are shared with TRBD2. From germline, CDR1 is SGHTA and CDR2 FQGTGA. This CDR3 region has 18 residues. Trimming cost V 5 bases and J 0 bases; bases outside gene matches: 13. CDR3: CASSPGTIPSSSYNEQFF. The CDR3 DNA is TGTGCCAGCAGCCCCGGGACTATCCCATCCAGCTCCTACAATGAGCAGTTCTTC.

This clonotype was counted at least ten times. The J gene is TRBJ1-1, the V gene TRBV12-3 or TRBV12-4; possible D gene TRBD1, 5 bases. V was cut by 5 bases and J by 4 bases, with 14 bases left in between. The CDR3 runs 14 residues. The CDR3 sequence: CASSPWGSVTEAFF. CDR3 bases: TGTGCCAGCAGTCCTTGGGGGTCCGTCACTGAAGCTTTCTTT.

This chain links TRBV10-2 with TRBJ2-1; tentative D call: TRBD2 (5 bases). The ends were cut back, 6 bases at V and 3 bases at J, with 9 bases in the middle. Germline V gene data show CDR1 as WSHSY and CDR2 as SAAADI. This CDR3 spans 13 amino acids. In DNA, the CDR3 is TGCGCCAGCAGCCGGACTCTCTACAATGAGCAGTTCTTC. Translation: CASSRTLYNEQFF.

The chain has TRBV5-1 and TRBJ1-4, with D perhaps matching TRBD1 (6 bases). V lost 2 bases and J lost 3, with 11 bases in between. Germline V CDR1 and CDR2: SGHRS, YFSETQ. The CDR3 runs to 15 residues. Here the CDR3 DNA reads TGCGCCAGCAGCTTTTCAGGGGTTCCTAATGAAAAACTGTTTTTT. Protein product: CASSFSGVPNEKLFF.

This clonotype has just a few counts. This chain uses TRBV6-2 or TRBV6-3 with TRBJ2-7; D unclear. Trimming stripped 0 bases from V and 5 bases from J, with 8 bases between. Germline CDR1 reads MNHEY; CDR2 reads SVGEGT. CDR3 length: 13 residues. CDR3 in DNA: TGTGCCAGCAGTTACTCGAGATTCCACGAGCAGTACTTC. Translation gives CASSYSRFHEQYF.

J is TRBJ1-4 and V is TRBV5-1, with TRBD1 matching 7 bases. The CDR3 consists of 15 residues. CDR1 is SGHRS, CDR2 YFSETQ, per germline. Trimming removed 4 bases from V and 8 bases from J; junction bases left unmatched: 11. DNA for the CDR3: TGCGCCAGCAGCCCGGACAGGTCCCGGGGGGAAAAACTGTTTTTT. Its translation: CASSPDRSRGEKLFF.

This clonotype has just a few counts. J is TRBJ2-7 and V is TRBV5-1; maybe TRBD2 (6 bases). The germline V gene has CDR1 SGHRS and CDR2 YFSETQ. Trimming stripped 0 bases from V and 2 bases from J, with 12 bases between. The CDR3 sequence is 15 residues long. Written as DNA, the CDR3 is TGCGCCAGCAGCTTGGCCCCGGGAGCTACCTACGAGCAGTACTTC. It yields the protein CASSLAPGATYEQYF.

In nucleotides, the CDR3 is TGTGCCAGCAGTTTAACAGGGTTGGCCGGGGAGCTGTTTTTT. Protein sequence: CASSLTGLAGELFF. This rearrangement joins TRBV12-3 or TRBV12-4 to TRBJ2-2; D might be TRBD1 (6 bases). Between the trimmed V and J ends, which lost 2 bases and 6 bases, there was a span of 10 bases. The CDR3 loop spans 14 amino acids.

The chain joins TRBV6-1 to TRBJ2-7; D possibly corresponds to TRBD1 (5 bases). Trimming cost V 6 bases and J 2 bases, with 11 bases left between them. Germline V lookup: CDR1 MNHNS, CDR2 SASEGT. The CDR3 runs to 13 residues. CDR3 nucleotides: TGTGCCAGCAGGCAGGACACCCCCTACGAGCAGTACTTC. Its protein is CASRQDTPYEQYF.

This clonotype was detected only a few times. This sequence joins TRBV5-1 and TRBJ2-7; D possibly uses TRBD1 or TRBD2 (5 bases each). The V gene lost 1 base and the J gene lost 3 bases, with 14 bases spanning the gap. This CDR3 is built from 15 residues. Germline loops: CDR1 SGHRS, CDR2 YFSETQ. The CDR3 region is CASSLSQGAVYEQYF. CDR3 sequence (DNA): TGCGCCAGCAGCTTGTCCCAGGGAGCAGTCTACGAGCAGTACTTC.

A few counts support this clonotype. The V and J genes are TRBV28 and TRBJ1-1; D may be TRBD1 (6 bases). V gave up 6 bases and J gave up 0 bases, with 11 bases separating them. CDR1 is MDHEN, CDR2 SYDVKM, per germline. The CDR3 length is 14 residues. CDR3 DNA sequence: TGTGCCAGCAGAACAGGGAGTCTGAACACTGAAGCTTTCTTT. It translates to CASRTGSLNTEAFF.

The gene calls are TRBV12-5 and TRBJ1-5, with TRBD1 as a possible D gene (5 bases). The CDR3 has 15 residues. Per germline, CDR1 LGHNT and CDR2 FRNRAP. V lost 0 bases and J 5 bases, leaving 11 bases between the germline ends. In nucleotides, the CDR3 is TGTGCTAGTGGTTTGGTACGGGGCTTGCATCAGCCCCAGCATTTT. This gives the protein CASGLVRGLHQPQHF. Complete variable domain (other parts from reference TRBV12-5 and TRBJ1-5): DARVTQTPRHKVTEMGQEVTMRCQPILGHNTVFWYRQTMMQGLELLAYFRNRAPLDDSGMPKDRFSAEMPDATLATLKIQPSEPRDSAVYFCASGLVRGLHQPQHFGDGTRLSIL.

The chain recombines TRBV24-1 with TRBJ2-1, with 11 positions matching TRBD2. J gave up 2 bases and V 8 bases, and 16 bases lay outside the gene matches. This CDR3 is 19 amino acids long. CDR1 KGHDR and CDR2 SFDVKD come from the germline V gene. The CDR3 reads CATTPWGLAGGRTYNEQFF. For the CDR3, the DNA is TGTGCCACCACTCCTTGGGGGCTAGCGGGAGGAAGGACCTACAATGAGCAGTTCTTC.

The gene calls are TRBV4-1 and TRBJ1-1; tentatively, D is TRBD1 (5 bases). This CDR3 contains 16 residues. Germline CDR1 MGHRA, CDR2 YSYEKL. The V end lost 2 bases, the J end lost 1 base, and 14 bases lay between the germline ends. The chain's CDR3 is CASSQNPRQRNTEAFF. For the CDR3, the DNA is TGCGCCAGCAGCCAAAACCCCCGACAGCGGAACACTGAAGCTTTCTTT.

The table lists this clonotype with a few counts. This rearrangement joins TRBV15 to TRBJ2-3; the D is unclear. The CDR3 runs 16 residues. Germline V gene data show CDR1 as LNHNV and CDR2 as YYDKDF (reference sequence). The V and J ends lost 3 bases and 1 base respectively, with 14 bases between them. Here the CDR3 DNA reads TGTGCCACCAGCAGTGGCACGATTCTCCGCACAGATACGCAGTATTTT. Protein product: CATSSGTILRTDTQYF.